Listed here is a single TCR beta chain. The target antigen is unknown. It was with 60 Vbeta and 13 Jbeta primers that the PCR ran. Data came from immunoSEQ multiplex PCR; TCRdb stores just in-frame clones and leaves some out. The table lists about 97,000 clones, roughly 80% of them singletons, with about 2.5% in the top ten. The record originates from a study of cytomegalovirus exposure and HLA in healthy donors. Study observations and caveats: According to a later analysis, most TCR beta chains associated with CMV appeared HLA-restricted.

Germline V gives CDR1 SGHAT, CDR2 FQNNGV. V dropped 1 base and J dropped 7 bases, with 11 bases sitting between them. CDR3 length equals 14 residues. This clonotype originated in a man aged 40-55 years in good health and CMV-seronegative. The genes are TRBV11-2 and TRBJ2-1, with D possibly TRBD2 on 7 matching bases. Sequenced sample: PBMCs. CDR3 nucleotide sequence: TGTGCCAGCAGCTTAGTGGGGGGGCAGAATGAGCAGTTCTTC. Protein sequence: CASSLVGGQNEQFF. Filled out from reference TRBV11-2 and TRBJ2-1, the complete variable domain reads EAGVAQSPRYKIIEKRQSVAFWCNPISGHATLYWYQQILGQGPKLLIQFQNNGVVDDSQLPKDRFSAERLKGVDSTLKIQPAKLEDSAVYLCASSLVGGQNEQFFGPGTRLTVL.